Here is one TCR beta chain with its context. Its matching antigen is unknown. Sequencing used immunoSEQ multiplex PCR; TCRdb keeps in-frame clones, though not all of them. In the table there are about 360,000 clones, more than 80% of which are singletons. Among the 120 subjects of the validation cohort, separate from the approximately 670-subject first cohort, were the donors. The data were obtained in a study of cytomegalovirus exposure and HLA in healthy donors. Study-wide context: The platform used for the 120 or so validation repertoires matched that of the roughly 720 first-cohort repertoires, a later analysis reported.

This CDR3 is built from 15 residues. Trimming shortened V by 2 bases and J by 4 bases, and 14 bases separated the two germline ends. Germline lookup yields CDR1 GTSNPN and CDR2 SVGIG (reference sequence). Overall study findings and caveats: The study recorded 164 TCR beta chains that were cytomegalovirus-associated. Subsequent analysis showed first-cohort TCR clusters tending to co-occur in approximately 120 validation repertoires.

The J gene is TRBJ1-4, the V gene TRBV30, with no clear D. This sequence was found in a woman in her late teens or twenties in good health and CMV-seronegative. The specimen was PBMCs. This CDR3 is CAWSTTAGYNEKLFF. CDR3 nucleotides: TGTGCCTGGAGTACCACCGCGGGGTATAATGAAAAACTGTTTTTT.